Presented here are 20 T cell receptor beta chains from one specimen sequenced in a study of CD8 T cells in ankylosing spondylitis. Their antigens are not known. One entry per CDR3 protein, called by TCRdb with MiXCR from the 5' RACE reads. This sample yields around 490,000 distinct CDR3 sequences, of which roughly 5.2% are seen a single time; 3.5% belongs to the top ten. The study's findings and limits: One TCR beta motif, made up of roughly eight highly homologous variants, appeared characteristic of ankylosing spondylitis blood.

Sequencing used blood, either unsorted or a sorted T cell fraction (not recorded which). Source of these receptors: a male donor with ankylosing spondylitis.

This clonotype has just a few counts. The rearrangement uses TRBV20-1 and TRBJ1-1, with D perhaps TRBD1 (5 bases). Germline V CDR1 and CDR2: DFQATT, SNEGSKA (reference sequence). The CDR3 length is 15 residues. Trimming removed 5 bases at V and 2 bases at J, with 18 bases between. The CDR3 DNA follows: TGCAGTGCTGCTGGGCAGGGTCGGTATAACACTGAAGCTTTCTTT. As protein: CSAAGQGRYNTEAFF.

Only a few counts were recorded for this clonotype. The chain uses TRBV5-1 and TRBJ2-7; 11 bases line up with TRBD1. J lost 8 bases, V lost 0 bases, and 7 bases had no gene match. In germline, CDR1 is SGHRS, CDR2 YFSETQ. CDR3 length equals 15 residues. Here the CDR3 DNA reads TGCGCCAGCAGCTTGGCTGGGACAGGGGGTATTCAGCAGTACTTC. Its translation is CASSLAGTGGIQQYF.

This clonotype was counted ten times or more. The genes are TRBV29-1 and TRBJ2-7; 12 bases are a match to TRBD1. Trimming cost V 4 bases and J 5 bases; bases outside gene matches: 12. The germline CDR1 and CDR2 sequences are SQVTM and ANQGSEA. The CDR3 has 16 residues. The CDR3 DNA follows: TGCAGCGTTGTCCTACCGGGACAGGGGGCGAGGAACGAGCAGTACTTC. Protein: CSVVLPGQGARNEQYF.

This clonotype was detected ten times or more. The chain carries TRBV29-1 and TRBJ2-7; D is undetermined. With 2 bases removed from V and 3 bases from J, the gap between germline ends came to 5 bases. Germline V gives CDR1 SQVTM, CDR2 ANQGSEA. This CDR3 has 11 amino acids. For the CDR3, the DNA is TGCAGCGTTGAATTTCTCTACGAGCAGTACTTC. It translates to CSVEFLYEQYF.

Ten or more counts support this clonotype. The rearrangement joins TRBV27 to TRBJ1-2, with a weak D call TRBD1 (6 bases). The length of the CDR3 is 14 residues. With 6 bases removed from V and 5 bases from J, the gap between germline ends came to 16 bases. Germline CDR1 and CDR2: MNHEY and SMNVEV (reference sequence). In DNA, the CDR3 is TGTGCCAGCAGAGGGGGGGGCGCGGGTTATGGCTACACCTTC. Its protein is CASRGGGAGYGYTF.

At least ten counts were recorded for this clonotype. The chain uses TRBV27 and TRBJ2-1; no firm D call. Germline values: CDR1 MNHEY, CDR2 SMNVEV (reference sequence). This CDR3 contains 13 residues. V lost 6 bases to trimming and J lost 9 bases, with 15 bases between them. Here the CDR3 DNA reads TGTGCCAGCAGCAAAGGACCGTGGCTTGAGCAGTTCTTC. Residues: CASSKGPWLEQFF.

This clonotype was recorded many times. The CDR3 nucleotides are TGTGCCAGCAGCCCGTGGGGGGATTCACCCCTCCACTTT. This sequence encodes CASSPWGDSPLHF. The chain employs TRBV4-2 and TRBJ1-6; TRBD1 is a possible D gene (5 bases). Trimming removed 4 bases at V and 8 bases at J, with 9 bases between. This CDR3 spans 13 amino acids. CDR1 is LGHNA, CDR2 YNFKEQ, per germline.

This clonotype has a count of ten or more. This chain uses TRBV25-1 with TRBJ2-2; 8 bases match TRBD2. There are 18 residues in the CDR3. The V gene end was trimmed by 4 bases and the J gene end by 6 bases; junction bases not matched to a gene: 16. Germline V gene lookup returns CDR1 MGHDK and CDR2 SYGVNS. CDR3: CASSAHSYPGLVAGELFF. CDR3 nucleotide sequence: TGTGCCAGCAGTGCTCATTCATATCCGGGACTAGTAGCCGGGGAGCTGTTTTTT.

The rearrangement uses TRBV2 and TRBJ2-2; TRBD1 aligns across 12 bases. The J segment lost 6 bases and the V segment lost 5 bases, leaving 4 bases of the junction unmatched. The CDR3 runs to 15 residues. Germline loops: CDR1 SNHLY, CDR2 FYNNEI. The CDR3 bases are TGTGCCAGCAGTCTCGGGACAGGGGGCTCCGGGGAGCTGTTTTTT. Its protein is CASSLGTGGSGELFF.

This clonotype was counted ten times or more. One end of the junction varies from germline; a read error may be responsible. The chain employs TRBV5-1 and TRBJ2-3, with D tentatively TRBD2 (6 bases). Germline CDR1 is SGHRS and CDR2 is YFSETQ. The CDR3 covers 13 residues. The CDR3 region has the DNA TGTGCCAGCAGTTTGGGGGGAACAGATACGCAGTATTTT. Amino acid sequence: CASSLGGTDTQYF.

This clonotype was found many times. The chain has TRBV27 and TRBJ1-5; D not resolved. Deletions cut 6 bases from V and 2 bases from J, with 11 bases between. This CDR3 is 14 amino acids long. Germline assignment: CDR1 MNHEY and CDR2 SMNVEV (reference sequence). The DNA of the CDR3 is TGTGCCAGCAGCCAACGACAAGGCAATCAGCCCCAGCATTTT. Encoded protein: CASSQRQGNQPQHF.

This clonotype was seen only a few times. The rearrangement links TRBV7-2 to TRBJ2-7; 10 bases are a match to TRBD1. The germline V gene encodes CDR1 SGHTA and CDR2 FQGNSA. The CDR3 runs to 15 residues. V dropped 3 bases and J dropped 4; count of bases not matched to a gene: 6. CDR3 amino acids: CASSFDRDRGYEQYF. The CDR3 DNA is TGTGCCAGCAGCTTCGACCGGGACAGGGGATACGAGCAGTACTTC.

This clonotype showed up many times. V usage is TRBV18 and J usage is TRBJ1-6; D perhaps matches TRBD1 (5 bases). CDR1 is KGHSH and CDR2 is LQKENI in the germline V gene. V lost 1 base and J lost 9, with 13 bases in between. The length of the CDR3 is 15 residues. The CDR3 coding sequence is TGTGCCAGCTCACCACGAACAGGTCAGGGTTCACCCCTCCACTTT. Translated: CASSPRTGQGSPLHF.

This clonotype was detected ten times or more. The rearrangement links TRBV7-2 to TRBJ2-2, with 7 bases identical to TRBD1. V shed 5 bases and J 5 bases; nucleotides not matched to a gene: 8. Germline CDR1 and CDR2: SGHTA and FQGNSA. This CDR3 is built from 15 residues. CDR3 nucleotide sequence: TGTGCCAGCAGCAGGCCAGGGGGTGAAACCGGGGAGCTGTTTTTT. This sequence encodes CASSRPGGETGELFF.

The chain carries TRBV4-1 and TRBJ2-6; tentatively, D is TRBD2 (7 bases). Germline V gene data show CDR1 as MGHRA and CDR2 as YSYEKL. The germline V and J ends were trimmed by 4 bases and 4 bases, with 23 bases remaining between them. The CDR3 has 19 residues. Written as DNA, the CDR3 is TGCGCCAGCAGCCGATGGTTTGGGGGGGCGAGAACCGGGGCCAACGTCCTGACTTTC. Residues: CASSRWFGGARTGANVLTF.

This clonotype was seen at least ten times. This chain joins TRBV29-1 and TRBJ1-1; no definite D call. The length of the CDR3 is 14 residues. The germline V and J ends were trimmed by 3 bases and 1 base, with 12 bases remaining between them. Germline V gene data show CDR1 as SQVTM and CDR2 as ANQGSEA. CDR3 sequence: CSVDSGRPNTEAFF. The CDR3 region has the DNA TGCAGCGTTGATTCGGGCCGTCCGAACACTGAAGCTTTCTTT.

The table lists this clonotype with many counts. The V and J genes are TRBV29-1 and TRBJ1-1; tentative D call: TRBD1 (5 bases). The germline V gene has CDR1 SQVTM and CDR2 ANQGSEA. V was cut by 3 bases and J by 0 bases, with 8 bases left in between. The CDR3 is made up of 13 amino acids. CDR3: CSVENRMNTEAFF. In DNA form, the CDR3 reads TGCAGCGTTGAGAACAGGATGAACACTGAAGCTTTCTTT.

This clonotype was seen many times. This chain connects TRBV28 to TRBJ1-2; weak D call: TRBD1 (5 bases). Germline CDR1 is MDHEN and CDR2 is SYDVKM. Trimming pared 6 bases from V and 7 bases from J, leaving 18 bases between. This CDR3 is 14 amino acids long. Here the CDR3 DNA reads TGTGCCAGCAGCGCCCTGACCGGGGCAAGTGGCTACACCTTC. Residues: CASSALTGASGYTF.

J is TRBJ1-5 and V is TRBV20-1; TRBD1 matches at 10 bases. Trimming cost V 3 bases and J 6 bases; bases outside gene matches: 8. Germline V gives CDR1 DFQATT, CDR2 SNEGSKA (reference sequence). The CDR3 has 15 residues. CDR3 loop: CSASGGQGFSQPQHF. The DNA for the CDR3 is TGCAGTGCTAGCGGGGGACAGGGGTTTAGTCAGCCCCAGCATTTT.

This clonotype was recorded many times. This sequence joins TRBV7-9 and TRBJ2-7, with 10 bases matching TRBD2. The germline V gene encodes CDR1 SEHNR and CDR2 FQNEAQ (reference sequence). J gave up 6 bases and V 5 bases, and 13 bases lay outside the gene matches. The CDR3 is 16 amino acids. CDR3 sequence: CASSPVGASGSREQYF. The CDR3 region has the DNA TGTGCCAGCAGCCCAGTTGGGGCTAGCGGGAGTCGCGAGCAGTACTTC.